The clone carrying this T cell receptor (beta chain) was counted between two and nine times. The source of the sample is a study of blood T cell repertoires in COVID-19. V gave up 5 bases and J gave up 5 bases, with 18 bases separating them. Germline-derived CDR1 and CDR2 are SQVTM and ANQGSEA. There are 15 residues in the CDR3. Assay: immunoSEQ multiplex PCR; the TCRdb copy retains only in-frame clones and omits some. The sample yields about 120,000 clones, over 75% seen once. The sequencing sample was made of peripheral blood. The sequence derives from a man aged 55 to 69 with acute or convalescent COVID-19. This chain connects TRBV29-1 to TRBJ2-2, with D tentatively TRBD1 (6 bases). CDR3 bases: TGCAGCGTTCTGGCCCAGGGCAGGGGAACCGGGGAGCTGTTTTTT. Translating it yields CSVLAQGRGTGELFF.